This TCR beta chain is drawn from a study of blood T cell repertoires in COVID-19 (dated by TCRdb to the early 2020s). Notes on the research overall: The collaborator samples originated in the United States, Italy and Spain and spanned the acute and convalescent phases of COVID-19. The prospective study material was composed of cDNA or gDNA derived from T cells, B-cell-depleted T cells, or PBMCs. Subjects who had been exposed to COVID-19, were actively infected with it, or had recovered from it provided the deeply sampled blood TCRbeta repertoires that made up the dataset. The repertoires were made available in a free public database intended to serve as a resource for research on the immune response to SARS-CoV-2. The samples were drawn from the first 160 participants of the ongoing ImmuneRACE study and from about 1,200 subjects provided by 6 global collaborators. The sample metadata nearly always contained a de-identified subject ID, COVID-19 status, age in years and sex. HLA class I and class II types, where available, came from metadata supplied by the sample provider rather than from assay-based typing. Here is what the overall study found, with its caveats: Clinical and demographic metadata were provided uncurated, with the amount varying by source and participant.

As to this clone: The target of this receptor is not known. No base quality values were provided; no much bigger clone lies one nucleotide off.

V was cut back by 0 bases and J by 7 bases, leaving a gap of 9 bases between them. From the cysteine up to the phenylalanine, the CDR3 has a length of 13 residues. CDR3 DNA is the only sequence kept; it has 39 bases, read in frame from the first base. The germline V gene provides CDR1 LGHNA and CDR2 YSLEER. TCRbeta CDR3 regions were amplified from genomic DNA using the immunoSEQ Assay, a bias-controlled multiplex PCR. In the source study's methods: The number of nucleated cells in each sample was estimated from the amplification of reference gene primers within the assay. To quantify the absolute abundance of each unique TCRbeta CDR3 rearrangement, sequence reads were collapsed and filtered. Productive Simpson clonality was computed per sample as the square root of Simpson's diversity index over productive rearrangements. TCRdb carries this immuneACCESS record with in-frame sequences only. Its versions omit some clonotypes, under half of them owing to an unresolved V gene in the studies checked, with the rest unexplained. Clone size and V and J calls were adopted from that table, with D and trimming inferred from the DNA. The sample profile shows 150,000 to 200,000 clones; roughly 87% of them were found once. The ten largest clones represent 1.5% to 2% of the sample.

Each collaborating institution followed its own protocols to collect whole blood in K2EDTA tubes. For TCRbeta analysis, collaborator samples were shipped as frozen whole blood, as isolated PBMCs, or as DNA extracted from either sample type. The source is a woman aged 50 to 60 with acute or convalescent COVID-19. The specimen sequenced was peripheral blood. The chain uses TRBV4-3 and TRBJ1-1; no D gene call is confident. The DNA is TGCGCCAGCAGCCAAGATGGCACCCATGAAGCTTTCTTT. This translates into CASSQDGTHEAFF.